Below are 29 T cell receptor beta chains sequenced from a single sample in a study of vaccination and CD4 T cells after COVID-19. Treatment defined: roughly nine-day PBMC culture with coronavirus spike peptide pools or control peptides (ViraFEST assay). Oncomine TCR Beta short-read sequencing was applied to DNA from cultured CD4+ T cells. From the PCR reads, TCRdb called clonotypes with MiXCR, one entry per CDR3 protein. In the table there are roughly 15,000 distinct CDR3 sequences, just under 65% of which are singletons. Antigens of these TCRs are unknown. Sequencing was done on a sample of CD4+ T cells from blood, cultured in vitro. Every receptor here comes from a human donor who had recovered from COVID-19.

This rearrangement joins TRBV7-9 to TRBJ1-6; no firm D call. The V gene lost 3 bases and the J gene lost 7 bases, with 10 bases spanning the gap. CDR3 length equals 14 residues. The germline V gene encodes CDR1 SEHNR and CDR2 FQNEAQ (reference sequence). In DNA form, the CDR3 reads TGTGCCAGCAGCTTCGGGCCAGACAATTCACCCCTCCACTTT. It codes for CASSFGPDNSPLHF.

This clonotype is termed medium-sized (0.01 to 0.1%). V is TRBV5-1 and J is TRBJ2-5; TRBD2 matches at 8 bases. Trimming at V came to 3 bases and at J to 4 bases, leaving 5 bases not matched to a gene. The length of the CDR3 is 14 residues. Germline loops: CDR1 SGHRS, CDR2 YFSETQ. The CDR3 here is CASSYGGEGETQYF. Written as DNA, the CDR3 is TGCGCCAGCAGCTACGGGGGGGAAGGAGAGACCCAGTACTTC.

The V and J genes are TRBV11-1 and TRBJ2-3, with TRBD2 identical over 7 bases. Trimming cost V 1 base and J 5 bases; bases outside gene matches: 0. The V gene's germline CDR1 is SGHAT and CDR2 FQDESV (reference sequence). The CDR3 has 13 residues. CDR3 protein: CASSLERGDTQYF. DNA for the CDR3: TGTGCCAGCAGCTTAGAGCGGGGAGATACGCAGTATTTT.

The chain carries TRBV12-3 or TRBV12-4 and TRBJ1-3, with a weak D call TRBD1 (5 bases). The CDR3 runs 12 residues. Trimming stripped 8 bases from V and 4 bases from J, with 9 bases between. The chain's CDR3 is CASDRGGNTIYF. The CDR3 nucleotides are TGTGCCAGCGATCGGGGGGGAAACACCATATATTTT.

V usage is TRBV7-3 and J usage is TRBJ1-6; D not certain. The V gene lost 1 base and the J gene lost 6 bases, with 10 bases spanning the gap. Germline-derived CDR1 and CDR2 are SGHTA and FQGTGA. The CDR3 is made up of 15 amino acids. The CDR3 loop is CASSLNPGSNSPLHF. The CDR3 nucleotides read TGTGCCAGCAGCTTAAATCCGGGTAGTAATTCACCCCTCCACTTT.

The J gene is TRBJ1-2, the V gene TRBV7-3; weak D call: TRBD1 (5 bases). CDR1 is SGHTA and CDR2 is FQGTGA in the germline V gene. The CDR3 runs 13 residues. Trimming removed 5 bases from V and 4 bases from J, with 11 bases in between. Written as DNA, the CDR3 is TGTGCCAGCAGCCGACGGCAGGGCTATGGCTACACCTTC. As protein: CASSRRQGYGYTF.

This chain connects TRBV10-1 to TRBJ2-1, with D perhaps matching TRBD2 (6 bases). Germline lookup yields CDR1 WNHNN and CDR2 SYGVQD (reference sequence). The CDR3 loop spans 15 amino acids. V lost 4 bases and J lost 1, with 11 bases in between. The CDR3 here is CASSAGLDSYNEQFF. The DNA of the CDR3 is TGCGCCAGCAGTGCGGGACTTGATTCCTACAATGAGCAGTTCTTC.

This clonotype occurred a few times. The gene calls are TRBV4-3 and TRBJ2-3, with no clear D. Germline V gene lookup returns CDR1 LGHNA and CDR2 YSLEER. The CDR3 extends over 12 amino acids. Trimming stripped 2 bases from V and 12 bases from J, with 12 bases between. The CDR3 region has the DNA TGCGCCAGCAGCCAATTCCCCGGGCCCCAGTATTTT. This sequence encodes CASSQFPGPQYF.

This clonotype was counted a few times. The chain combines TRBV29-1 with TRBJ2-5; tentative D call: TRBD2 (5 bases). Trimming shortened V by 8 bases and J by 4 bases, and 11 bases separated the two germline ends. The CDR3 consists of 11 residues. Germline V gives CDR1 SQVTM, CDR2 ANQGSEA. In DNA, the CDR3 is TGCAGCTCAGGACTCCCAGAGACCCAGTACTTC. It encodes CSSGLPETQYF.

DNA of the CDR3: TGTGCCTGGAGCCGCGCCTATGGCTACACCTTC. As protein: CAWSRAYGYTF. This sequence joins TRBV30 and TRBJ1-2; D gene unclear. The germline V gene has CDR1 GTSNPN and CDR2 SVGIG (reference sequence). This CDR3 has 11 amino acids. V shed 3 bases and J shed 4 bases, with 6 bases lying between them.

The chain recombines TRBV19 with TRBJ1-5, with D tentatively TRBD1 (6 bases). Deletions cut 5 bases from V and 3 bases from J, with 14 bases between. The CDR3 consists of 15 residues. CDR1 and CDR2 (germline): LNHDA, SQIVND (reference sequence). The CDR3 loop reads CASSPQQGTNQPQHF. CDR3 bases: TGTGCCAGTAGTCCACAACAGGGTACCAATCAGCCCCAGCATTTT.

This clonotype has a single count. V usage is TRBV20-1 and J usage is TRBJ1-5; possible D gene TRBD1, 5 bases. This CDR3 spans 15 amino acids. V lost 0 bases to trimming and J lost 4 bases, with 13 bases between them. The germline V gene encodes CDR1 DFQATT and CDR2 SNEGSKA (reference sequence). CDR3 sequence (DNA): TGCAGTGCTAGAGAAACGGGACGGCCGAATCAGCCCCAGCATTTT. It encodes CSARETGRPNQPQHF.

The rearrangement links TRBV7-9 to TRBJ1-5; no clear D gene. V lost 2 bases and J lost 7, with 12 bases in between. Per germline, CDR1 SEHNR and CDR2 FQNEAQ (reference sequence). The CDR3 spans 14 residues. The CDR3 coding sequence is TGTGCCAGCAGCTTATCAGGTATGGGCCAGCCCCAGCATTTT. Amino acids: CASSLSGMGQPQHF.

In its sample, this clonotype ranks as medium-sized. The V gene is TRBV5-1, the J gene TRBJ1-2; no clear D. Trimming removed 4 bases at V and 7 bases at J, with 8 bases between. Germline lookup yields CDR1 SGHRS and CDR2 YFSETQ. This CDR3 is built from 11 residues. The CDR3: CASSRYGGYTF. The DNA for the CDR3 is TGCGCCAGCAGCCGTTACGGTGGCTACACCTTC.

Concerning this clonotype itself: The junction differs from germline at one of its ends, possibly a read error. This rearrangement joins TRBV3-1 to TRBJ1-2, with 7 bases matching TRBD1. CDR3 length: 16 residues. Germline V lookup: CDR1 LGHDT, CDR2 YNNKEL (reference sequence). This chain's CDR3 is CPSSRPATGPVRGYTF. The CDR3 DNA is TGTCCCAGCAGCCGTCCTGCGACAGGGCCCGTTAGAGGCTACACCTTC.

The chain recombines TRBV5-4 with TRBJ1-1; TRBD1 aligns across 8 bases. Germline trimming cut 0 bases from V and 11 bases from J; bases unmatched to any gene: 15. The CDR3 length is 16 residues. CDR1 SGHNT and CDR2 YYREEE come from the germline V gene (reference sequence). CDR3 bases: TGTGCCAGCAGCTTGGAGGTGTCGCGGCAGGGGGCCGAGGCTTTCTTT. Protein: CASSLEVSRQGAEAFF.

This chain uses TRBV20-1 with TRBJ1-1; 10 bases line up with TRBD1. The germline CDR1 and CDR2 sequences are DFQATT and SNEGSKA (reference sequence). CDR3 length: 14 residues. With V trimmed by 6 bases and J by 3 bases, 7 bases remained unmatched. CDR3 in amino acids: CSARQGAGDTEAFF. In DNA form, the CDR3 reads TGCAGTGCGAGACAGGGGGCTGGGGACACTGAAGCTTTCTTT.

The genes are TRBV7-8 and TRBJ1-5; D call uncertain. The CDR3 extends over 16 amino acids. The germline gives CDR1 SGHVS, CDR2 FQNEAQ. Trimming pared 4 bases from V and 5 bases from J, leaving 18 bases between. This CDR3 reads CASSSFLAFLHQPQHF. The CDR3 DNA reads TGTGCCAGCAGCTCGTTCCTTGCGTTTCTTCATCAGCCCCAGCATTTT.

The CDR3 here is CASSLQGYRETQYF. DNA of the CDR3: TGTGCCAGCAGCTTGCAGGGGTATCGAGAGACCCAGTACTTC. This rearrangement joins TRBV5-4 to TRBJ2-5, with a possible D match to TRBD1 (6 bases). The CDR3 totals 14 residues. Germline V gene lookup returns CDR1 SGHNT and CDR2 YYREEE (reference sequence). V was trimmed by 1 base and J by 4 bases, leaving 11 bases between them.

The chain is built from TRBV6-5 and TRBJ2-4; 7 bases agree with TRBD1. Germline V gene lookup returns CDR1 MNHEY and CDR2 SVGAGI. This CDR3 has 16 residues. The J segment lost 7 bases and the V segment lost 0 bases, leaving 9 bases of the junction unmatched. In DNA, the CDR3 is TGTGCCAGCAGTTACTCGATAACAGGGGCGCTGAACATTCAGTACTTC. This gives the protein CASSYSITGALNIQYF.

This clonotype came up a few times. This sequence joins TRBV6-1 and TRBJ1-5, with TRBD1 as a possible D gene (6 bases). The CDR3 covers 17 residues. Trimming shortened V by 4 bases and J by 5 bases, and 21 bases separated the two germline ends. Germline values: CDR1 MNHNS, CDR2 SASEGT. The CDR3 region is CASSAYRQARMDQPQHF. The CDR3 DNA sequence: TGTGCCAGCAGTGCCTATCGACAGGCTAGAATGGATCAGCCCCAGCATTTT.

By share of the sample, this clonotype is medium-sized. The V call is TRBV7-3, the J call TRBJ2-5; TRBD2 agrees at 7 bases. Looked up from germline, CDR1 is SGHTA and CDR2 is FQGTGA. V lost 5 bases and J lost 3; bases outside the gene matches: 24. This CDR3 is built from 20 residues. The CDR3 DNA reads TGTGCCAGCAGCCTCCTATCTCAATTCGGGTGGCGGGAGTGGGAAGAGACCCAGTACTTC. It codes for CASSLLSQFGWREWEETQYF.

The chain links TRBV7-8 to TRBJ1-2; D uncertain. This CDR3 is built from 15 residues. The germline V gene has CDR1 SGHVS and CDR2 FQNEAQ. The ends were cut back, 5 bases at V and 2 bases at J, with 15 bases in the middle. For the CDR3, the DNA is TGTGCCAGCAGCCCGCAGCGGGCGCCAAACTATGGCTACACCTTC. Its translation is CASSPQRAPNYGYTF. The whole variable domain, filled in from reference TRBV7-8 and TRBJ1-2, reads GAGVSQSPRYKVAKRGQDVALRCDPISGHVSLFWYQQALGQGPEFLTYFQNEAQLDKSGLPSDRFFAERPEGSVSTLKIQRTQQEDSAVYLCASSPQRAPNYGYTFGSGTRLTVV.

Here the CDR3 reads CASSRSGRRTDTQYF. The DNA of the CDR3 is TGTGCCAGCAGTCGGAGCGGGAGGAGAACAGATACGCAGTATTTT. This sequence joins TRBV27 and TRBJ2-3; 9 bases match TRBD2. J gave up 3 bases and V 5 bases, and 6 bases lay outside the gene matches. The CDR3 has 15 residues. Germline-derived CDR1 and CDR2 are MNHEY and SMNVEV (reference sequence).

This clonotype has just one count. The V call is TRBV11-3, the J call TRBJ2-7; 7 positions match TRBD1. The CDR3 sequence is 19 residues long. V was pared by 5 bases and J by 3 bases, with 22 bases of the junction left unmatched. CDR1 and CDR2 from the germline V gene are SGHNT and YENEEA. CDR3 in amino acids: CASSGSGTATRRSLYEQYF. In DNA form, the CDR3 reads TGTGCCAGCAGCGGTTCCGGGACAGCGACTCGGAGGTCGCTCTACGAGCAGTACTTC.

The rearrangement joins TRBV5-1 to TRBJ1-2, with D uncertain. V lost 4 bases and J 6 bases, leaving 16 bases between the germline ends. The CDR3 is 14 residues long. Per germline, CDR1 SGHRS and CDR2 YFSETQ. This chain's CDR3 is CASSPANPPDGYTF. In DNA, the CDR3 is TGCGCCAGCAGCCCCGCGAATCCGCCGGATGGCTACACCTTC.

The chain has TRBV19 and TRBJ1-2; no clear D. Trimming took off 5 bases at V and 9 bases at J, with 19 bases between the two ends. This CDR3 spans 14 amino acids. Germline V lookup: CDR1 LNHDA, CDR2 SQIVND (reference sequence). CDR3 sequence (DNA): TGTGCCAGTAGTCCGACCAGCCAAATTATTCGCTACACCTTC. This translates into CASSPTSQIIRYTF.

J is TRBJ2-5 and V is TRBV20-1; TRBD2 is a possible D gene (6 bases). The CDR3 is 14 residues long. Per germline, CDR1 DFQATT and CDR2 SNEGSKA (reference sequence). Trimming stripped 1 base from V and 5 bases from J, with 14 bases between. The CDR3 sequence: CSARGRGVGETQYF. In DNA, the CDR3 is TGCAGTGCTAGAGGGAGGGGAGTTGGGGAGACCCAGTACTTC.

The rearrangement links TRBV18 to TRBJ1-1, with D possibly being TRBD1 (6 bases). CDR1 and CDR2 from the germline V gene are KGHSH and LQKENI. The CDR3 covers 14 residues. V was pared by 5 bases and J by 3 bases, with 13 bases between. In nucleotides, the CDR3 is TGTGCCAGCTCAATATCAGGGGCCGACACTGAAGCTTTCTTT. Translation gives CASSISGADTEAFF.